This T cell receptor (beta chain) appears in the sequencing data of a study of tissue T cells after allogeneic stem cell transplantation. The method was immunoSEQ multiplex PCR; TCRdb's version includes in-frame clones alone and lacks a portion of them. The data contain about 5,200 clones, around a third of them singletons. V was shortened by 3 bases and J by 0 bases, with 7 bases between the two germline ends. Germline CDR1 and CDR2: NNHNN and SYGAGS (reference sequence). CDR3 length: 13 amino acids. Time point defined: mouse harvest day 14 after allogeneic transplant. Tail vein injection delivered 10^7 T-cell-depleted bone marrow cells and 10^6 splenic CD5+ T cells. In regard to this clone: Given a much more abundant clone one base away, this may be a read error. Genes and germline come from the mouse. The CDR3 end is not reached by the read, which stops 1 residue before it; the germline J gene fills it in.

The chain joins TRBV13-2 to TRBJ2-7, with D perhaps TRBD1 (6 bases). The sequenced sample consisted of skin. The clonotype originates from a female BALB/c mouse given C57BL/6 T cells with graft-versus-host disease after an allogeneic hematopoietic cell transplant. The CDR3 DNA, read in part, is TGTGCCAGCGGTGGGGACAACTCCTATGAACAGTAC. Translated, it gives CASGGDNSYEQY. The entire CDR3 is CASGGDNSYEQYF.